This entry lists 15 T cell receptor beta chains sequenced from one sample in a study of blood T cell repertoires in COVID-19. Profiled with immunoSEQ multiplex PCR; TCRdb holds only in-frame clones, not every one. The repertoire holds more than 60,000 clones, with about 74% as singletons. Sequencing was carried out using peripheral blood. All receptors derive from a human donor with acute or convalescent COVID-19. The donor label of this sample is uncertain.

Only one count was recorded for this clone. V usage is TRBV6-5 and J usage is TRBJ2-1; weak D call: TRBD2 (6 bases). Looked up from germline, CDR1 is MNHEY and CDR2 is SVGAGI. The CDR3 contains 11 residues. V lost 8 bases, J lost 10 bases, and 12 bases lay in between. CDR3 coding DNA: TGTGCCAGCGGAGCGGGTTGGGAGCAGTTCTTC. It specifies CASGAGWEQFF.

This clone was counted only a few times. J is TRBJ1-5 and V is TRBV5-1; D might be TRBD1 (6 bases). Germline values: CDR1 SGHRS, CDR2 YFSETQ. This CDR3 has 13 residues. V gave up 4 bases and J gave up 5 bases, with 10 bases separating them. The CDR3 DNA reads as TGCGCCAGCAGCCTACAGGGTCATCAGCCCCAGCATTTT. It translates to CASSLQGHQPQHF.

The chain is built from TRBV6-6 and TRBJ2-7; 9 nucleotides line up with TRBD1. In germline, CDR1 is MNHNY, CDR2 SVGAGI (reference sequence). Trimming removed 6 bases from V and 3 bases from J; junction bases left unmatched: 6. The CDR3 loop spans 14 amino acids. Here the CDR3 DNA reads TGTGCCAGCAGCTGGGCGGGACAGGGCTACGAGCAGTACTTC. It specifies CASSWAGQGYEQYF.

This CDR3 reads CASSSRQGNNPSEQYF. DNA of the CDR3: TGTGCCAGCAGCTCAAGACAGGGGAATAACCCTTCCGAGCAGTACTTC. This rearrangement joins TRBV7-2 to TRBJ2-7, with 8 bases lining up with TRBD1. The J segment lost 6 bases and the V segment lost 4 bases, leaving 14 bases of the junction unmatched. Germline V gene data show CDR1 as SGHTA and CDR2 as FQGNSA. The length of the CDR3 is 16 residues.

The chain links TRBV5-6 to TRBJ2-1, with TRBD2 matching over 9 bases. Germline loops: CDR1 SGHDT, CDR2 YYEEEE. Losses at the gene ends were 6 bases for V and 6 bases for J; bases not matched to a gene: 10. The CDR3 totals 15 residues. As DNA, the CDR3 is TGTGCCAGCACCCGGCGGGAAGCGGGGGGCAATGAGCAGTTCTTC. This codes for CASTRREAGGNEQFF.

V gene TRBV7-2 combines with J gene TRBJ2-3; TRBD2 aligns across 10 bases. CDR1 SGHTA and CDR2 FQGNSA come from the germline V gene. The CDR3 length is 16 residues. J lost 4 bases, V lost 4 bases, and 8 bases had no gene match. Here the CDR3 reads CASSSASGRASDTQYF. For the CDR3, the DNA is TGTGCCAGCAGCTCGGCCAGCGGGAGGGCCTCAGATACGCAGTATTTT.

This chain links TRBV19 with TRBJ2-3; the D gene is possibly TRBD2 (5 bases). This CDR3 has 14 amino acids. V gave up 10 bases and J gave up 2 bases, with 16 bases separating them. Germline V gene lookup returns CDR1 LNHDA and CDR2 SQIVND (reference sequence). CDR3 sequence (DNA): TGTGCCACTACACCCCGGGGAAACACAGATACGCAGTATTTT. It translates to CATTPRGNTDTQYF.

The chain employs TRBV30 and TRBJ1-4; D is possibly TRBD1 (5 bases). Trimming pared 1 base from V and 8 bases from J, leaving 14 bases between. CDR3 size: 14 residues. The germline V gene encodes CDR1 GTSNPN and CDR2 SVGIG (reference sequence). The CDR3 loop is CAWSGGTKGEKLFF. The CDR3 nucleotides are TGTGCCTGGAGTGGGGGCACTAAGGGGGAAAAACTGTTTTTT.

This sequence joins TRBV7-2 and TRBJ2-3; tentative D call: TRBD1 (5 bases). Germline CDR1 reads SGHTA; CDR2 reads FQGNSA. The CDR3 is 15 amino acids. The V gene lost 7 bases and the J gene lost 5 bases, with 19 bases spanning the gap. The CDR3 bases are TGTGCCAGCACTTCCCCCACACCAGGGATAGATACGCAGTATTTT. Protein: CASTSPTPGIDTQYF.

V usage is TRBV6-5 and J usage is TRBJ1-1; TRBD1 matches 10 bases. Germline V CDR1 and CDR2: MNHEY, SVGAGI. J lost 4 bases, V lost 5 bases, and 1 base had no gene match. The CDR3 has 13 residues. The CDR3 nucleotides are TGTGCCAGCAGTCGGACAGGGGGCACTGAAGCTTTCTTT. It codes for CASSRTGGTEAFF.

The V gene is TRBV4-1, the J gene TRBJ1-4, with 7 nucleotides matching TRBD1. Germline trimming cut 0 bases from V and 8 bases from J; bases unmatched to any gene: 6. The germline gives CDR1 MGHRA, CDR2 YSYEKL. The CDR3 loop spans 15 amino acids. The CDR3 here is CASSQDQGVREKLFF. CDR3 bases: TGCGCCAGCAGCCAAGACCAGGGGGTTCGGGAAAAACTGTTTTTT.

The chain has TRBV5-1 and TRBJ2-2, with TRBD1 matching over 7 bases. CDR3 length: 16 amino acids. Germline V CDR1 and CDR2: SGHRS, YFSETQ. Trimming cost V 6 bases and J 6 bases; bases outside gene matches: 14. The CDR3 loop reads CASTIQRQGAAGELFF. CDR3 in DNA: TGCGCCAGCACCATTCAAAGACAGGGCGCGGCCGGGGAGCTGTTTTTT.

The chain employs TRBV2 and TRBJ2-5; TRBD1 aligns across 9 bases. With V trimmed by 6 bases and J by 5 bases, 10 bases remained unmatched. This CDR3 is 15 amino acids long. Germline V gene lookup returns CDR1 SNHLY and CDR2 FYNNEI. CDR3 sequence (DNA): TGTGCCAGCAGAGCATCGACAGGGGGAAGGGAGACCCAGTACTTC. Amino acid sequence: CASRASTGGRETQYF.

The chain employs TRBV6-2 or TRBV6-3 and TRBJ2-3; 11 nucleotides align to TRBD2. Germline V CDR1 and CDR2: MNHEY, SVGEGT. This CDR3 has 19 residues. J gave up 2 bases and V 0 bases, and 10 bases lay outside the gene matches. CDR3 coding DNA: TGTGCCAGCAGTTACTCGAATGATCTGGGACTAGCGGACACAGATACGCAGTATTTT. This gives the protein CASSYSNDLGLADTDTQYF.

CDR3 residues: CASSIGQTGSFSGANVLTF. The CDR3 coding sequence is TGTGCCAGTAGTATAGGCCAGACAGGTAGTTTCTCTGGGGCCAACGTCCTGACTTTC. The chain has TRBV19 and TRBJ2-6, with D perhaps TRBD1 (6 bases). The V and J ends lost 1 base and 0 bases respectively, with 16 bases between them. From germline, CDR1 is LNHDA and CDR2 SQIVND (reference sequence). The CDR3 is 19 amino acids.